A selection of T cell receptor beta chains follows, all from one sample in a study of T cell responses to AZD1222 COVID-19 vaccine. Generated by immunoSEQ multiplex PCR, the TCRdb table keeps only in-frame clones and is missing some. The sample holds roughly 100,000 clones, about 91% seen once. Sequenced material: peripheral blood, taken 28 days after the second AZD1222 dose. Receptors originate from an adult who received the AZD1222 COVID-19 vaccine. The CDR3 runs from the conserved cysteine through the conserved F or W. The D gene is left open where the match is weak. Clone size, where shown, is once, few, many, or a class for clones that have expanded.

V	J	D	size	CDR3	DNA
TRBV4-2	TRBJ2-7	NA	few	CASSQESGAYEQYF	TGTGCCAGCAGCCAAGAGTCAGGGGCCTACGAGCAGTACTTC
TRBV6-6	TRBJ2-7	TRBD2	NA	CASSDRTSGLYEQYF	TGTGCCAGCAGTGATAGGACTAGCGGTCTCTACGAGCAGTACTTC
TRBV6-6	TRBJ2-2	NA	NA	CATPGGRNTGELFF	TGTGCCACCCCTGGGGGGAGGAACACCGGGGAGCTGTTTTTT
TRBV3-1/TRBV3-2	TRBJ1-6	NA	NA	CASSQDWWQAKLNSPLHF	TGTGCCAGCAGCCAAGATTGGTGGCAGGCCAAACTGAATTCACCCCTCCACTTT
TRBV11-2	TRBJ2-7	NA	NA	CASSLVPREQYF	TGTGCCAGCAGCTTAGTTCCGAGGGAGCAGTACTTC
TRBV6-6	TRBJ1-4	NA	NA	CASSSRRGLDKLFF	TGTGCCAGCAGTTCGAGGAGGGGACTTGATAAACTGTTTTTT
TRBV5-1	TRBJ1-2	TRBD1	NA	CASSAGQGYGYTF	TGCGCCAGCAGCGCTGGACAGGGATATGGCTACACCTTC
TRBV5-1	TRBJ2-1	TRBD2	once	CASSLVTGGSYNEQFF	TGCGCCAGCAGCTTGGTGACGGGAGGCTCTTACAATGAGCAGTTCTTC
TRBV7-2	TRBJ2-2	NA	NA	CASSPRSPSSTGELFF	TGTGCCAGCAGCCCACGATCGCCTAGCTCCACCGGGGAGCTGTTTTTT
TRBV4-3	TRBJ1-1	NA	NA	CASSQAGAMNTEAFF	TGCGCCAGCAGCCAAGCGGGGGCTATGAACACTGAAGCTTTCTTT
TRBV30	TRBJ2-1	NA	NA	CAWSRSSSLTPREQFF	TGTGCCTGGAGCCGCTCCTCCTCCTTGACCCCCCGTGAGCAGTTCTTC
TRBV5-1	TRBJ2-7	TRBD2	NA	CASSLTGTSTYEQYF	TGCGCCAGCAGCTTGACCGGGACTAGCACCTACGAGCAGTACTTC
TRBV5-1	TRBJ2-1	TRBD2	once	CASSPPGLAGVGRNEQFF	TGCGCCAGCAGCCCCCCGGGACTAGCGGGAGTGGGCCGCAATGAGCAGTTCTTC
TRBV19	TRBJ1-4	NA	NA	CASSGSGLLYGNEKLFF	TGTGCCAGTAGCGGATCGGGACTCCTTTACGGTAATGAAAAACTGTTTTTT
TRBV11-2	TRBJ2-3	TRBD2	NA	CASSLTSGRALTDTQYF	TGTGCCAGCAGCTTAACTAGCGGGAGGGCCCTCACAGATACGCAGTATTTT
TRBV5-1	TRBJ2-4	TRBD1	NA	CASSPGQIKNIQYF	TGCGCCAGCAGCCCGGGACAGATCAAAAACATTCAGTACTTC
TRBV2	TRBJ1-5	NA	NA	CASDDRIPNQPQHF	TGTGCCAGCGACGACAGGATCCCCAATCAGCCCCAGCATTTT
TRBV27	TRBJ2-1	TRBD2	NA	CASSPRHGGLAWGGVYNEQFF	TGTGCCAGCAGTCCCCGTCATGGGGGACTAGCGTGGGGTGGAGTCTACAATGAGCAGTTCTTC
TRBV7-3	TRBJ2-1	NA	NA	CASSSQRYNEQFF	TGTGCCAGCAGCTCCCAGCGGTACAATGAGCAGTTCTTC
TRBV6-6	TRBJ1-5	NA	once	CASSYETANQPQHF	TGTGCCAGCAGTTACGAGACGGCCAATCAGCCCCAGCATTTT
TRBV7-9	TRBJ2-1	NA	NA	CASSLIYNEQFF	TGTGCCAGCAGCTTAATATACAATGAGCAGTTCTTC
TRBV28	TRBJ2-7	NA	once	CASRGGTYEQYF	TGTGCCAGCAGGGGGGGAACCTACGAGCAGTACTTC
TRBV29-1	TRBJ2-3	TRBD1	NA	CSVSRDRMATDTQYF	TGCAGCGTTTCCCGGGACAGGATGGCCACAGATACGCAGTATTTT
TRBV27	TRBJ2-7	NA	once	CASSLASGQLYEQYF	TGTGCCAGCAGTTTAGCCTCCGGACAGCTCTACGAGCAGTACTTC
TRBV5-4	TRBJ2-7	TRBD1	NA	CASSLPGTGPYEQYF	TGTGCCAGCAGCTTACCGGGGACAGGCCCTTACGAGCAGTACTTC
TRBV19	TRBJ2-1	TRBD1	NA	CASTAGQVSSYNEQFF	TGTGCCAGTACCGCCGGACAGGTTTCCTCCTACAATGAGCAGTTCTTC
TRBV11-1	TRBJ1-2	NA	NA	CASSPDRNYGYTF	TGTGCCAGCAGCCCAGACAGAAACTATGGCTACACCTTC
TRBV7-8	TRBJ2-2	NA	NA	CASSVESAGELFF	TGTGCCAGCAGCGTCGAAAGCGCCGGGGAGCTGTTTTTT
TRBV28	TRBJ1-3	NA	NA	CASSLSPLASGNTIYF	TGTGCCAGCAGTTTATCTCCTTTAGCCTCTGGAAACACCATATATTTT
TRBV11-2	TRBJ1-3	NA	NA	CASSLAPDGLGNTIYF	TGTGCCAGCAGCTTGGCCCCTGATGGCCTAGGAAACACCATATATTTT
TRBV5-5	TRBJ2-7	NA	NA	CASSPQFYEQYF	TGTGCCAGCAGCCCCCAATTTTACGAGCAGTACTTC
TRBV7-9	TRBJ2-7	NA	NA	CASSPAGDEQYF	TGTGCCAGCAGCCCCGCGGGCGACGAGCAGTACTTC
TRBV21-1	TRBJ2-7	NA	NA	CASSKVMALLCAPYEQYF	TGTGCCAGCAGCAAAGTTATGGCCCTCCTCTGCGCACCCTACGAGCAGTACTTC
TRBV28	TRBJ2-1	NA	NA	CASANVGGEQFF	TGTGCCAGCGCCAATGTTGGAGGCGAGCAGTTCTTC
TRBV7-3	TRBJ1-1	NA	once	CASSPKGQNTEAFF	TGTGCCAGCAGCCCCAAGGGTCAGAACACTGAAGCTTTCTTT
TRBV19	TRBJ1-6	NA	NA	CASTITESRPPLHF	TGTGCCAGTACCATCACGGAGTCCAGACCACCCCTCCACTTT
TRBV27	TRBJ2-1	NA	once	CASSLVLRSSYNEQFF	TGTGCCAGCAGTTTAGTTTTAAGGAGCTCCTACAATGAGCAGTTCTTC
TRBV21-1	TRBJ1-5	NA	NA	CASSSGSGRDQPQHF	TGTGCCAGCAGCAGCGGGTCCGGGCGTGATCAGCCCCAGCATTTT
TRBV5-1	TRBJ1-2	NA	NA	CASRSGQGTGGYTF	TGCGCCAGCAGGTCCGGCCAAGGGACTGGAGGCTACACCTTC
TRBV5-1	TRBJ1-4	TRBD1	NA	CASSLMQGATNEKLFF	TGCGCCAGCAGCTTGATGCAGGGGGCGACTAATGAAAAACTGTTTTTT
TRBV9	TRBJ1-2	NA	NA	CASSLWAEASYGYTF	TGTGCCAGCAGCCTGTGGGCCGAGGCGAGCTATGGCTACACCTTC
TRBV2	TRBJ1-2	NA	NA	CASSEALRDLTNYGYTF	TGTGCCAGCAGTGAAGCGCTTCGAGATCTTACTAACTATGGCTACACCTTC
TRBV3-1/TRBV3-2	TRBJ1-4	NA	NA	CASSQRMSGEKLFF	TGTGCCAGCAGCCAAAGGATGTCGGGTGAAAAACTGTTTTTT
TRBV29-1	TRBJ1-2	NA	NA	CSVEVPGRGYTF	TGCAGCGTTGAAGTACCGGGGCGCGGCTACACCTTC
TRBV2	TRBJ2-3	NA	NA	CATKTGHSTDTQYF	TGTGCCACCAAGACAGGACATAGCACAGATACGCAGTATTTT